This T cell receptor (beta chain) was captured in a study of control samples from healthy donors and cancer patients. The CDR3 is made up of 16 amino acids. CDR1 and CDR2 (germline): MGHRA, YSYEKL. Trimming left V 3 bases short and J 1 base short, with 15 bases between. Clones were read by immunoSEQ multiplex PCR, and TCRdb kept only the in-frame ones, dropping some. The table has about 140,000 clones, 88% seen once. The sequence derives from a woman in her twenties or thirties in good health. V usage is TRBV4-1 and J usage is TRBJ1-2, with D unresolved. Sequencing input: blood. The CDR3 reads CASSQLSLGDNYGYTF. The CDR3 DNA follows: TGCGCCAGCAGCCAGTTGTCTCTTGGAGATAACTATGGCTACACCTTC.